The rows below give T cell receptor beta chains drawn from one sample of a study of shared clonotypes between healthy human individuals. Some clones are missing from TCRdb's copy, which holds only in-frame ones; the method was immunoSEQ multiplex PCR. The repertoire holds 1,400,000 or so clones, approximately 98.5% seen once, with approximately 0.4% in the top ten. What was sequenced was naive CD4+ T cells sorted from blood. The receptors come from a man under 40 in good health. CDR3s include the opening cysteine and the closing phenylalanine or tryptophan. Clone size appears in some rows only: once, few, many, or a class for an expanded clone.

clone_size: -; j_call: TRBJ1-1; v_call: TRBV20-1; cdr3_aa: CSPTEAFF
clone_size: -; j_call: TRBJ1-2; v_call: TRBV27; cdr3_aa: CASTQRQGTNYGYTF
clone_size: -; j_call: TRBJ2-2; v_call: TRBV7-2; cdr3_aa: CASSPLLVLTGELFF
clone_size: once; j_call: -; v_call: TRBV11-3; cdr3_aa: CASSLAGDYEQYF
clone_size: -; j_call: TRBJ1-1; v_call: TRBV28; cdr3_aa: CASSLLGRLDTEAFF
clone_size: -; j_call: TRBJ2-5; v_call: TRBV11-3; cdr3_aa: CASSPTPQGRRTQYF
clone_size: -; j_call: TRBJ2-5; v_call: TRBV10-3; cdr3_aa: CAISAPVPTGLLETQYF
clone_size: -; j_call: TRBJ2-1; v_call: TRBV4-3; cdr3_aa: CASSPGLEPYNEQFF
clone_size: -; j_call: TRBJ2-7; v_call: TRBV6-5; cdr3_aa: CASSYSPGSYEQYF
clone_size: -; j_call: TRBJ2-3; v_call: TRBV7-6; cdr3_aa: CASSLGSSGTTTDTQYF
clone_size: -; j_call: TRBJ2-7; v_call: TRBV2; cdr3_aa: CASTQGSYEQYF
clone_size: -; j_call: TRBJ2-3; v_call: TRBV10-2; cdr3_aa: CASSDYTDTQYF
clone_size: -; j_call: TRBJ2-1; v_call: TRBV29-1; cdr3_aa: CSVAPLSEQFF
clone_size: -; j_call: TRBJ1-2; v_call: TRBV5-4; cdr3_aa: CASSLIGTANYGYTF
clone_size: -; j_call: TRBJ2-7; v_call: TRBV28; cdr3_aa: CASSRTRTAYEQYF
clone_size: -; j_call: TRBJ2-1; v_call: TRBV2; cdr3_aa: CASPVGRESRYNEQFF
clone_size: -; j_call: TRBJ2-6; v_call: TRBV5-1; cdr3_aa: CASSLRVTGQGSSGANVLTF
clone_size: -; j_call: TRBJ2-7; v_call: TRBV4-2; cdr3_aa: CASSQDLGGYEQYF
clone_size: -; j_call: TRBJ1-1; v_call: TRBV30; cdr3_aa: CAWSATRAYTEAFF
clone_size: -; j_call: TRBJ2-2; v_call: TRBV29-1; cdr3_aa: CSVRTSGSSHGELFF
clone_size: -; j_call: TRBJ1-1; v_call: TRBV7-2; cdr3_aa: CASSLEYRVTEAFF
clone_size: -; j_call: TRBJ1-4; v_call: TRBV28; cdr3_aa: CASSSGQGAEKLFF
clone_size: -; j_call: TRBJ2-1; v_call: TRBV4-3; cdr3_aa: CASSHPGLAGGGEQFF
clone_size: -; j_call: TRBJ1-1; v_call: TRBV7-2; cdr3_aa: CASSLESGNTEAFF
clone_size: -; j_call: TRBJ2-7; v_call: TRBV5-5; cdr3_aa: CASSQPVSYEQYF
clone_size: -; j_call: TRBJ1-4; v_call: TRBV2; cdr3_aa: CASSTWAAGGLFF
clone_size: -; j_call: TRBJ2-2; v_call: TRBV25-1; cdr3_aa: CASSEQGRTGELFF
clone_size: -; j_call: TRBJ2-7; v_call: TRBV19; cdr3_aa: CASSMFAGSYEQYF
clone_size: -; j_call: TRBJ1-5; v_call: TRBV5-5; cdr3_aa: CASSRLTDSNQPQHF
clone_size: -; j_call: TRBJ2-1; v_call: TRBV10-3; cdr3_aa: CATSSGKGNEQFF
clone_size: -; j_call: TRBJ2-6; v_call: TRBV9; cdr3_aa: CASSASGGLPSGANVLTF
clone_size: once; j_call: TRBJ1-4; v_call: TRBV5-1; cdr3_aa: CASSPDRVGEKLFF
clone_size: -; j_call: TRBJ2-2; v_call: TRBV23-1; cdr3_aa: CASQDGGLAGGANTGELFF
clone_size: -; j_call: TRBJ1-4; v_call: TRBV5-4; cdr3_aa: CASSLGYPQGNEKLFF
clone_size: -; j_call: TRBJ2-5; v_call: TRBV7-4; cdr3_aa: CASSLEPWVLQETQYF
clone_size: -; j_call: TRBJ2-1; v_call: TRBV7-3; cdr3_aa: CASSLRRSDEQFF
clone_size: once; j_call: TRBJ1-4; v_call: TRBV20-1; cdr3_aa: CSARDEKLFF
clone_size: once; j_call: TRBJ1-1; v_call: TRBV18; cdr3_aa: CASSSAPPGGSSTEAFF
clone_size: -; j_call: TRBJ1-1; v_call: TRBV11-2; cdr3_aa: CASQTVRGDTEAFF
clone_size: -; j_call: TRBJ1-1; v_call: TRBV28; cdr3_aa: CASSETTGHRGTEAFF
clone_size: -; j_call: TRBJ2-7; v_call: TRBV5-6; cdr3_aa: CASSSGLAGSSYEQYF
clone_size: -; j_call: TRBJ2-7; v_call: TRBV6-1; cdr3_aa: CASSEAPGSHEQYF
clone_size: -; j_call: TRBJ2-5; v_call: TRBV5-8; cdr3_aa: CASSAGQGWQETQYF
clone_size: once; j_call: TRBJ2-7; v_call: TRBV5-1; cdr3_aa: CASSLAPGPGEQYF
clone_size: -; j_call: TRBJ1-5; v_call: TRBV19; cdr3_aa: CASSPRRQENQPQHF
clone_size: -; j_call: TRBJ2-7; v_call: TRBV5-1; cdr3_aa: CASSLMAGGARGEQYF
clone_size: -; j_call: TRBJ2-3; v_call: TRBV11-3; cdr3_aa: CASSLPREGLTDTQYF
clone_size: -; j_call: TRBJ1-5; v_call: TRBV10-3; cdr3_aa: CAIGTMRDRQPQHF
clone_size: -; j_call: TRBJ2-1; v_call: TRBV5-1; cdr3_aa: CASSLPRAGGRNEQFF
clone_size: -; j_call: TRBJ2-7; v_call: TRBV27; cdr3_aa: CASSLSQGRRQYF
clone_size: -; j_call: TRBJ1-4; v_call: TRBV10-1; cdr3_aa: CASSEGTAPNEKLFF
clone_size: -; j_call: TRBJ1-2; v_call: TRBV2; cdr3_aa: CASSGGPDGDGYTF
clone_size: once; j_call: TRBJ2-3; v_call: TRBV18; cdr3_aa: CASSPLGYDPDTQYF
clone_size: -; j_call: TRBJ2-1; v_call: TRBV9; cdr3_aa: CASSVDRGEQFF
clone_size: -; j_call: TRBJ2-3; v_call: TRBV11-2; cdr3_aa: CASSLGTDTQYF
clone_size: -; j_call: TRBJ2-1; v_call: TRBV29-1; cdr3_aa: CSAELPSGPYNEQFF
clone_size: -; j_call: TRBJ2-7; v_call: TRBV6-6; cdr3_aa: CASSYLRRAYEQYF